This T cell receptor beta chain was obtained from a study of blood T cell repertoires in COVID-19. TCRdb's table, derived via immunoSEQ multiplex PCR, lists solely in-frame clones and lacks some. The repertoire includes 120,000 or so clones, approximately 81% of them detected once, and about 40% sits in the top ten. Germline-derived CDR1 and CDR2 are LNHDA and SQIVND (reference sequence). The CDR3 is made up of 16 amino acids. V trimming: 3 bases; J trimming: 1 base; junction bases outside the gene matches: 8. Source material: peripheral blood. The V and J genes are TRBV19 and TRBJ1-2; 7 bases are shared with TRBD1. The sequence came from a man aged 40-50 years with active or convalescent COVID-19. DNA for the CDR3: TGTGCCAGTAGTATGGTTATCGGACAGGTTAACTATGGCTACACCTTC. This gives the protein CASSMVIGQVNYGYTF.